The rows below give T cell receptor beta chains drawn from one sample of a study of cytomegalovirus exposure and HLA in healthy donors. The method was immunoSEQ multiplex PCR; TCRdb's version includes in-frame clones alone and lacks a portion of them. Of 150,000 or so clones in the sample, just under 80% were seen once. Sequencing used PBMCs. Source of these receptors: a woman between 45 and 65 years old in good health and CMV-seropositive. Each CDR3 is given with its conserved first and last residue. A D gene is named only where the DNA matches it firmly. Not all rows give a size; the values are once, few, many and, for expanded clones, a class.

D gene | J gene | V gene | clone size | CDR3 DNA | CDR3 protein
TRBD1 | TRBJ1-2 | TRBV7-9 | NA | TGTGCCAGCAGCTTAGCACGTGACAGGGATGGCTACACCTTC | CASSLARDRDGYTF
TRBD1 | TRBJ2-6 | TRBV19 | NA | TGTGCCAGTAGTGATTTACAGGGGGCGGCCAACGTCCTGACTTTC | CASSDLQGAANVLTF
NA | TRBJ2-1 | TRBV29-1 | NA | TGCAGCGTTAGGTGGGAGCGGCAGTTCTTC | CSVRWERQFF
NA | TRBJ1-2 | TRBV10-3 | NA | TGTGCCATCAGTGAGGGCCCATATGGCTACACCTTC | CAISEGPYGYTF
NA | TRBJ2-2 | TRBV5-4 | NA | TGTGCCAGCAGCTTGGGACAGGACACCGGGGAGCTGTTTTTT | CASSLGQDTGELFF
NA | TRBJ2-6 | TRBV5-1 | NA | TGCGCCAGCAGCTTACAGGGCGGAAGCTCTGGGGCCAACGTCCTGACTTTC | CASSLQGGSSGANVLTF
NA | TRBJ2-5 | TRBV7-3 | NA | TGTGCCAGCAGCTTTATGGGAGGAGCGACGGAGACCCAGTACTTC | CASSFMGGATETQYF
TRBD2 | TRBJ2-7 | TRBV13 | NA | TGTGCCAGCAGCGGAAGGACTAGCGGGAACCCGTTTGGCGAGCAGTACTTC | CASSGRTSGNPFGEQYF
NA | TRBJ1-3 | TRBV5-8 | NA | TGTGCCAGCAGCCTTGTTCGTGGAGAGGGTCGCGGAAACACCATATATTTT | CASSLVRGEGRGNTIYF
NA | TRBJ1-4 | TRBV7-8 | NA | TGTGCCAGCAGGTCCGGGGGGAGGGAAAAACTGTTTTTT | CASRSGGREKLFF
TRBD1 | TRBJ1-4 | TRBV6-1 | NA | TGTGCCAGCAGGACAGGGGGGGGGACTAATGAAAAACTGTTTTTT | CASRTGGGTNEKLFF
TRBD1 | TRBJ2-7 | TRBV5-4 | NA | TGTGCCAGCAGTCGGCCCCAGGGGGATAACGAGCAGTACTTC | CASSRPQGDNEQYF
NA | TRBJ1-1 | TRBV27 | NA | TGTGCCAGCAGTTTAACCCGGGGAGGGACCACTGAAGCTTTCTTT | CASSLTRGGTTEAFF
NA | TRBJ1-2 | TRBV15 | few | TGTGCCACCAGCAGAGATCGCGGGTACGAAAACTATGGCTACACCTTC | CATSRDRGYENYGYTF
NA | TRBJ1-1 | TRBV19 | NA | TGTGCCAGTAGTGACATGTACACTGAAGCTTTCTTT | CASSDMYTEAFF
TRBD1 | TRBJ2-2 | TRBV14 | NA | TGTGCCAGCAGCCATGGGGGACAGGTTAAATACACCGGGGAGCTGTTTTTT | CASSHGGQVKYTGELFF
NA | TRBJ1-3 | TRBV5-6 | NA | TGTGCCAGCACCTATCGAATGGGGGCAGGCTCTGGAAACACCATATATTTT | CASTYRMGAGSGNTIYF
NA | TRBJ2-2 | TRBV12-2 | NA | TGTGCAAGTCGCTTAGTCAGGCGGGGAGGCAACACCGGGGAGCTGTTTTTT | CASRLVRRGGNTGELFF
NA | TRBJ1-2 | TRBV12-5 | NA | TGTGCTAGTGACGGTTGGCCTTTACTCGGGGGCTACACCTTC | CASDGWPLLGGYTF
TRBD2 | TRBJ2-1 | TRBV7-2 | few | TGTGCCAGCAGCTTAACGGGAGGGCCCTACAATGAGCAGTTCTTC | CASSLTGGPYNEQFF
NA | TRBJ1-2 | TRBV14 | once | TGTGCCAGCAGCCAATCCCCTATTGGCTACACCTTC | CASSQSPIGYTF
NA | TRBJ2-6 | TRBV30 | few | TGTGCCACGACAGCTTTCTCTGGGGCCAACGTCCTGACTTTC | CATTAFSGANVLTF
TRBD1 | TRBJ1-4 | TRBV15 | NA | TGTGCCACCAGCACGAGGACAGGCTCAACTAATGAAAAACTGTTTTTT | CATSTRTGSTNEKLFF
NA | TRBJ2-7 | TRBV7-9 | NA | TGTGCCAGCAGCTTAACAGGTGTCCACGAGCAGTACTTC | CASSLTGVHEQYF
NA | TRBJ1-2 | TRBV29-1 | NA | TGCAGCGTTGGTAATTCCAGGGCCTCTGGCTACACCTTC | CSVGNSRASGYTF
NA | TRBJ1-1 | TRBV5-5 | NA | TGTGCCAGCAGAACAGGGTCAAGCACTGAAGCTTTCTTT | CASRTGSSTEAFF
NA | TRBJ1-4 | TRBV11-2 | NA | TGTGCCAGCAGCTTAGTAGGGGGGGGTTCTAATGAAAAACTGTTTTTT | CASSLVGGGSNEKLFF
TRBD2 | TRBJ2-1 | TRBV29-1 | NA | TGCATCGCGAACCGGGACTACAACAATGAGCAGTTCTTC | CIANRDYNNEQFF
NA | TRBJ2-3 | TRBV9 | NA | TGTGCCAGCAGCATGATAGGGGCCAGCACAGATACGCAGTATTTT | CASSMIGASTDTQYF
NA | TRBJ1-2 | TRBV6-6 | NA | TGTGCCAGTGGAGGGGAAAAAGACTATGGCTACACCTTC | CASGGEKDYGYTF
NA | TRBJ1-3 | TRBV9 | once | TGTGCCAGCAGCGTAGAGCCCTCTGGAAACACCATATATTTT | CASSVEPSGNTIYF
NA | TRBJ1-2 | TRBV2 | NA | TGTGCCAGCAGCCTCGGGGGGGTCGACTATGGCTACACCTTC | CASSLGGVDYGYTF
TRBD2 | TRBJ2-1 | TRBV6-1 | once | TGTGCCAGCAGTGAGGAGCGGGGATCCTACAATGAGCAGTTCTTC | CASSEERGSYNEQFF
TRBD2 | TRBJ2-7 | TRBV28 | NA | TGTGCCAGCAGTTTTGGTTGGGAGGGACGAGGGATCTACGAGCAGTACTTC | CASSFGWEGRGIYEQYF
TRBD2 | TRBJ2-5 | TRBV30 | NA | TGTGCCTGGAGTGTACGACCCGAGACTAGCGGGAGGGCAAAGACCCAGTACTTC | CAWSVRPETSGRAKTQYF
NA | TRBJ1-1 | TRBV15 | few | TGTGCCACCAGCAGAGACGGCCAGGGTGGAGCTTTCTTT | CATSRDGQGGAFF